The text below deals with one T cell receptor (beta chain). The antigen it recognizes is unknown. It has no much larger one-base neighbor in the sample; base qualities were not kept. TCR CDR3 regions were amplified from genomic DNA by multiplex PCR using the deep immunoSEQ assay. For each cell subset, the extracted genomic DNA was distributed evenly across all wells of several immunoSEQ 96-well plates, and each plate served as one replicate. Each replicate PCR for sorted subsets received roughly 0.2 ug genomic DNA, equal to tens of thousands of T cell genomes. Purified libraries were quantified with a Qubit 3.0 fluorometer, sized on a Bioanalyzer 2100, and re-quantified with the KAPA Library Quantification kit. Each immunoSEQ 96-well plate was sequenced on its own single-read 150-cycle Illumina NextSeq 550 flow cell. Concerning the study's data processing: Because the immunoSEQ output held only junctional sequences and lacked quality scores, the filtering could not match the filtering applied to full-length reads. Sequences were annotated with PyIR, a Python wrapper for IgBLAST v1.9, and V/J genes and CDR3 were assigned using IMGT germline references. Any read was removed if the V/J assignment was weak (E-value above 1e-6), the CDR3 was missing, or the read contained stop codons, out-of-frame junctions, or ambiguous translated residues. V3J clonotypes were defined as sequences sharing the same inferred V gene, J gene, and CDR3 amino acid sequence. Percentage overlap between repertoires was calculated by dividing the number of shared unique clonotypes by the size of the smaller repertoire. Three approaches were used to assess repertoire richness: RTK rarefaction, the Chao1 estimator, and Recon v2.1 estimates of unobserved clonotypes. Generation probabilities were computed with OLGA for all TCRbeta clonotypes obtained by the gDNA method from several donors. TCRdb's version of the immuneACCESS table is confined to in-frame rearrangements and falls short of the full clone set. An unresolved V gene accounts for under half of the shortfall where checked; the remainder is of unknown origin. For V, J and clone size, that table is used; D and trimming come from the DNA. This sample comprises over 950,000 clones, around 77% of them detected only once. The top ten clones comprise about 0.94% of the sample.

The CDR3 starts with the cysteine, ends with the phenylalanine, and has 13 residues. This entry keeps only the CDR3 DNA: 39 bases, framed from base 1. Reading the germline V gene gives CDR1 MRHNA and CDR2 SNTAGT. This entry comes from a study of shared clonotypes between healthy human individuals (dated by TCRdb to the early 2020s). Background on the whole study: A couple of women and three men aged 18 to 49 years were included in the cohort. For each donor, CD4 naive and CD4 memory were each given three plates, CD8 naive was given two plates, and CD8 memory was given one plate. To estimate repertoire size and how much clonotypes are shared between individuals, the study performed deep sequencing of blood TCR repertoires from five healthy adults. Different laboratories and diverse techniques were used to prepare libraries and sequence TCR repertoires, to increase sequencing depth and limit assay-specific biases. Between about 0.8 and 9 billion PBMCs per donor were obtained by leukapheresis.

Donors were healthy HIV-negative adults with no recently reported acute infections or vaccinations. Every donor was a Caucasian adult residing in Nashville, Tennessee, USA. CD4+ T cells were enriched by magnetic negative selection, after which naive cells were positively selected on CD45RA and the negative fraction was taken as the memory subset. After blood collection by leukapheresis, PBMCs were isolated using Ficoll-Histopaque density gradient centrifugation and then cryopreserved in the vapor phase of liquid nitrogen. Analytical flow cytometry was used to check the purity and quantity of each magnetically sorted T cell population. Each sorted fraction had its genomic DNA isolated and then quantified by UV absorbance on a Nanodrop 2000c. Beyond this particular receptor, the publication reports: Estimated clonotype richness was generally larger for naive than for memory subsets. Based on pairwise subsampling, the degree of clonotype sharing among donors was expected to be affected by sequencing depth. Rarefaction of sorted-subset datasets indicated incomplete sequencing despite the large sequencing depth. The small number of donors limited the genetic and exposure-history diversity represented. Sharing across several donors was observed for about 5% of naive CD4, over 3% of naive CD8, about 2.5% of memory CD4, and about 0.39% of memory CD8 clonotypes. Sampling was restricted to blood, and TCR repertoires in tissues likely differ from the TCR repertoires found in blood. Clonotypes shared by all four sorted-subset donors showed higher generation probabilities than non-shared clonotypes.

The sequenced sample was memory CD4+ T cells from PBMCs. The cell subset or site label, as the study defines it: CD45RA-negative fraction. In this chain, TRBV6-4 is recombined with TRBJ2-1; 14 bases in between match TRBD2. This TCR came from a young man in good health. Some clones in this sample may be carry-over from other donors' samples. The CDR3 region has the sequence CRSGLAGDNEQFF. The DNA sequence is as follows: TGTCGCTCGGGACTAGCGGGAGACAATGAGCAGTTCTTC.